What follows are 22 T cell receptor beta chains derived from one specimen sequenced in a study of shared clonotypes between healthy human individuals. Assay used: immunoSEQ multiplex PCR; TCRdb lists only in-frame clones, some missing. The data hold some 2,100,000 clones, with nearly 97% observed a single time. The sequencing input was naive CD4+ T cells sorted from blood. Subset reported: CD45RA+ positively selected. These receptors all come from a man aged 18 to 29 in good health.

The gene calls are TRBV11-3 and TRBJ2-2; tentatively, D is TRBD1 (6 bases). CDR1 is SGHNT, CDR2 YENEEA, per germline. The V end was cut by 5 bases, the J end by 4 bases, with 14 bases between. CDR3 length: 15 amino acids. CDR3 protein: CASSPTGTSTGELFF. The DNA of the CDR3 is TGTGCCAGCAGCCCCACAGGGACCAGCACCGGGGAGCTGTTTTTT.

The chain couples TRBV7-6 to TRBJ1-2; D may be TRBD1 (6 bases). Trimming left V 3 bases short and J 12 bases short, with 14 bases between. CDR3 size: 12 residues. Germline CDR1 SGHVS, CDR2 FNYEAQ. Written as DNA, the CDR3 is TGTGCCAGCAGCTTCGTAAGAGGGGGGCACACCTTC. As protein: CASSFVRGGHTF.

V and J are TRBV5-1 and TRBJ2-7; 7 positions match TRBD1. This CDR3 is 14 amino acids long. Trimming took 3 bases from V and 7 from J; bases not matched to a gene: 10. In germline, CDR1 is SGHRS, CDR2 YFSETQ. The CDR3 loop is CASSSQGDLEEQYF. CDR3 nucleotide sequence: TGCGCCAGCAGCTCCCAGGGGGATTTAGAAGAGCAGTACTTC. The whole variable domain, remainder taken from reference TRBV5-1 and TRBJ2-7, is KAGVTQTPRYLIKTRGQQVTLSCSPISGHRSVSWYQQTPGQGLQFLFEYFSETQRNKGNFPGRFSGRQFSNSRSEMNVSTLELGDSALYLCASSSQGDLEEQYFGPGTRLTVT.

The chain carries TRBV7-6 and TRBJ2-2; D perhaps matches TRBD2 (5 bases). CDR1 SGHVS and CDR2 FNYEAQ come from the germline V gene. The CDR3 runs 14 residues. Trimming pared 2 bases from V and 4 bases from J, leaving 8 bases between. The CDR3 nucleotides are TGTGCCAGCAGCTTATTCGGAGGCACCGGGGAGCTGTTTTTT. Amino acid sequence: CASSLFGGTGELFF.

About this clone itself: Additional DNA sequences in this sample encode the identical CDR3. V is TRBV7-3 and J is TRBJ2-7, with 10 bases that match TRBD2. Losses at the gene ends were 4 bases for V and 3 bases for J; bases not matched to a gene: 0. The CDR3 has 13 amino acids. The V gene's germline CDR1 is SGHTA and CDR2 FQGTGA. The CDR3 sequence is CASSSSGGYEQYF. The CDR3 nucleotides read TGTGCCAGCAGCTCTAGCGGGGGCTACGAGCAGTACTTC.

This sequence joins TRBV27 and TRBJ2-1; 11 bases line up with TRBD1. After removal of 5 bases from V and 6 bases from J, the junction contained 9 bases not matched to a gene. The germline CDR1 and CDR2 sequences are MNHEY and SMNVEV (reference sequence). CDR3 size: 16 residues. The CDR3 here is CASSITPGQGGNEQFF. The CDR3 coding sequence is TGTGCCAGCAGTATCACCCCGGGACAGGGGGGCAATGAGCAGTTCTTC.

The DNA of the CDR3 is TGTGCCTGGAGTTTACAGACCATGAACACTGAAGCTTTCTTT. Its protein is CAWSLQTMNTEAFF. This chain links TRBV30 with TRBJ1-1; D gene unclear. Germline V CDR1 and CDR2: GTSNPN, SVGIG (reference sequence). The CDR3 contains 14 residues. Trimming removed 2 bases from V and 0 bases from J, with 10 bases in between.

The V and J genes are TRBV7-2 and TRBJ2-2; D unresolved. Trimming stripped 5 bases from V and 0 bases from J, with 13 bases between. This CDR3 comprises 16 residues. Per the germline V gene, CDR1 is SGHTA and CDR2 is FQGNSA. CDR3 sequence: CASSRSRSTNTGELFF. CDR3 sequence (DNA): TGTGCCAGCAGCAGAAGCCGGTCAACGAACACCGGGGAGCTGTTTTTT.

This clone appeared a single time. The chain combines TRBV29-1 with TRBJ2-7; TRBD1 or TRBD2 may be the D gene (5 bases each). Germline CDR1 SQVTM, CDR2 ANQGSEA. The CDR3 contains 12 residues. Deletions cut 6 bases from V and 0 bases from J, with 9 bases between. The CDR3 DNA reads TGCAGCGTCCGGGACCCCTCCTACGAGCAGTACTTC. This sequence encodes CSVRDPSYEQYF.

The chain combines TRBV6-6 with TRBJ2-1, with D possibly being TRBD2 (6 bases). V was trimmed by 4 bases and J by 10 bases, leaving 23 bases between them. The CDR3 contains 16 residues. Germline CDR1 MNHNY, CDR2 SVGAGI (reference sequence). The CDR3 bases are TGTGCCAGCAGTTCTCAGGGACTCTCCAATGGTGTCGAGCAGTTCTTC. Protein product: CASSSQGLSNGVEQFF.

This chain connects TRBV5-1 to TRBJ2-6; 9 bases line up with TRBD1. V was clipped by 2 bases and J by 0 bases; unmatched bases: 6. This CDR3 has 18 amino acids. CDR1 is SGHRS and CDR2 is YFSETQ in the germline V gene. CDR3 bases: TGCGCCAGCAGCTTCAGAGAGACAGGGGGCTCTGGGGCCAACGTCCTGACTTTC. Encoded protein: CASSFRETGGSGANVLTF.

V gene TRBV10-3 combines with J gene TRBJ1-1; D ambiguous. The germline gives CDR1 ENHRY, CDR2 SYGVKD. Trimming stripped 4 bases from V and 7 bases from J, with 13 bases between. The CDR3 is 13 residues long. CDR3 DNA sequence: TGTGCCATCAGTGGGACCTTAGGAGGTGAAGCTTTCTTT. Protein: CAISGTLGGEAFF.

The V and J genes are TRBV28 and TRBJ2-7; D gene ambiguous. CDR1 and CDR2 from the germline V gene are MDHEN and SYDVKM. The CDR3 runs 13 residues. V gave up 7 bases and J gave up 3 bases, with 13 bases separating them. CDR3 nucleotide sequence: TGTGCCAGCACCCTAGACGGACGCTACGAGCAGTACTTC. Its translation: CASTLDGRYEQYF.

The gene calls are TRBV28 and TRBJ2-7; D is undetermined. Between the trimmed V and J ends, which lost 2 bases and 3 bases, there was a span of 20 bases. From germline, CDR1 is MDHEN and CDR2 SYDVKM. This CDR3 contains 17 residues. The CDR3, as DNA: TGTGCCAGCAGTTTACTCGCCCGGACCGCCCGCGTCTACGAGCAGTACTTC. Translated, it gives CASSLLARTARVYEQYF. The full variable domain, its missing parts supplied by reference TRBV28 and TRBJ2-7, is DVKVTQSSRYLVKRTGEKVFLECVQDMDHENMFWYRQDPGLGLRLIYFSYDVKMKEKGDIPEGYSVSREKKERFSLILESASTNQTSMYLCASSLLARTARVYEQYFGPGTRLTVT.

The CDR3 here is CAISESQGVYTEAFF. The CDR3 region has the DNA TGTGCCATCAGTGAGTCGCAGGGGGTCTACACTGAAGCTTTCTTT. The chain links TRBV10-3 to TRBJ1-1; 7 bases line up with TRBD1. The germline gives CDR1 ENHRY, CDR2 SYGVKD. This CDR3 is built from 15 residues. The junction had 4 bases not matched to a gene; V was cut back by 0 bases and J by 3 bases.

This chain uses TRBV4-1 with TRBJ1-2; tentative D call: TRBD1 (5 bases). Germline-derived CDR1 and CDR2 are MGHRA and YSYEKL. The CDR3 runs to 15 residues. The V end lost 3 bases, the J end lost 2 bases, and 13 bases lay between the germline ends. CDR3 protein: CASSQGLRGNYGYTF. The CDR3 DNA reads TGCGCCAGCAGCCAGGGATTAAGGGGCAACTATGGCTACACCTTC.

Notes on this clone: Other DNA sequences in the sample encode the same CDR3. This chain joins TRBV10-2 and TRBJ1-4, with D unresolved. The germline gives CDR1 WSHSY, CDR2 SAAADI. V was cut by 4 bases and J by 1 base, with 1 base left in between. The CDR3 sequence is 12 residues long. The CDR3 DNA follows: TGCGCCAGCAGTGGAACTAATGAAAAACTGTTTTTT. Translating it yields CASSGTNEKLFF.

This chain links TRBV5-1 with TRBJ2-3; 10 nucleotides line up with TRBD2. V was clipped by 1 base and J by 4 bases; unmatched bases: 6. Germline V gives CDR1 SGHRS, CDR2 YFSETQ. The CDR3 has 16 residues. The DNA of the CDR3 is TGCGCCAGCAGCTTGTCGGGGACTAGCGTCCCAGATACGCAGTATTTT. This codes for CASSLSGTSVPDTQYF.

The chain carries TRBV28 and TRBJ1-2; D might be TRBD1 (5 bases). The CDR3 has 16 residues. Trimming stripped 3 bases from V and 4 bases from J, with 18 bases between. In germline, CDR1 is MDHEN, CDR2 SYDVKM. The CDR3 here is CASSFSTGRTSYGYTF. CDR3 DNA sequence: TGTGCCAGCAGTTTCTCCACAGGACGGACGAGCTATGGCTACACCTTC.

The rearrangement joins TRBV9 to TRBJ1-2; 9 bases are shared with TRBD1. This CDR3 is 15 amino acids long. Germline trimming cut 3 bases from V and 5 bases from J; bases unmatched to any gene: 8. Germline V gene lookup returns CDR1 SGDLS and CDR2 YYNGEE. CDR3 coding DNA: TGTGCCAGCAGCGCCTCGACAGGGGGTCGGTATGGCTACACCTTC. This encodes CASSASTGGRYGYTF.

The chain uses TRBV6-6 and TRBJ2-5; TRBD1 or TRBD2 may be the D gene (5 bases each). V was cut by 2 bases and J by 14 bases, with 21 bases left in between. The germline CDR1 and CDR2 sequences are MNHNY and SVGAGI (reference sequence). The CDR3 is 14 amino acids. The CDR3 DNA reads as TGTGCCAGCAGTTACGATGGGGGAGAGCGCCGTCCCTACTTC. It translates to CASSYDGGERRPYF.

Of note for this clone: At the DNA level, this CDR3 is encoded by other sequences in the same sample as well. The chain joins TRBV5-1 to TRBJ2-5; 11 nucleotides align to TRBD2. The CDR3 length is 14 residues. J was trimmed by 5 bases and V by 1 base; bases with no gene match: 1. Per germline, CDR1 SGHRS and CDR2 YFSETQ. This chain's CDR3 is CASSLTSGGETQYF. The CDR3 DNA reads TGCGCCAGCAGCTTGACTAGCGGGGGTGAGACCCAGTACTTC.